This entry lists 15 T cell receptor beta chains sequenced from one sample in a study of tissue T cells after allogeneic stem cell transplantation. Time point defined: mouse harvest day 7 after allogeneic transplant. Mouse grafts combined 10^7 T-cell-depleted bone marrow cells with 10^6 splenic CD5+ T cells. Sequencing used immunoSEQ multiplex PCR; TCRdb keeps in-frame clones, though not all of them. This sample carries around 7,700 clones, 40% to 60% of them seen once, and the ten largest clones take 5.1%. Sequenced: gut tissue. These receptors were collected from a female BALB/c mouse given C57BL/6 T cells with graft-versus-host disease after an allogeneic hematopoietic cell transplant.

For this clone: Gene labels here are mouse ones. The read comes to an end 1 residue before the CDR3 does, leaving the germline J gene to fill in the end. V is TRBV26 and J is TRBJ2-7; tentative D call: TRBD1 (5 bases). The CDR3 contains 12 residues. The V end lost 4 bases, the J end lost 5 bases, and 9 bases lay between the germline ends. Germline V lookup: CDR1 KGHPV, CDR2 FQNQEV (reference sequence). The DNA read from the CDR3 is TGTGCCAGCAGTCAGGGCAGGGATGAACAGTAC. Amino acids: CASSQGRDEQY. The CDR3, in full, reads CASSQGRDEQYF. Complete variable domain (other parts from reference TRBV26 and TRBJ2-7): NSKVIQTPRYLVKGQGQKAKMRCIPEKGHPVVFWYQQNKNNEFKFLINFQNQEVLQQIDMTEKRFSAECPSNSPCSLEIQSSEAGDSALYLCASSQGRDEQYFGPGTRLTVL.

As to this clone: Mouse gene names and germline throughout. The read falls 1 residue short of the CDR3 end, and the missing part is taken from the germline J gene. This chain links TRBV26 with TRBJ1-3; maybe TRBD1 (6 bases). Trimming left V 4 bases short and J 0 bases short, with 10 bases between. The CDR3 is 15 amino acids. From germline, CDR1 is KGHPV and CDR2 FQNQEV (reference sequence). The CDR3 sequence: CASSRQAYSGNTLYF. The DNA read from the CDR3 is TGTGCCAGCAGTCGACAGGCCTATTCTGGAAATACGCTCTAT.

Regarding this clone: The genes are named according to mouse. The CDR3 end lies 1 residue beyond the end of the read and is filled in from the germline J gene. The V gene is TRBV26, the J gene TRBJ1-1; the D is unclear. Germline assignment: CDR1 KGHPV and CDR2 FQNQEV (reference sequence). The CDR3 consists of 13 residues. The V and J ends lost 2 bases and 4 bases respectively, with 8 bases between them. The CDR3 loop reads CASSLRVGTEVFF. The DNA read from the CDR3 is TGTGCCAGCAGTCTGAGGGTGGGCACAGAAGTCTTC. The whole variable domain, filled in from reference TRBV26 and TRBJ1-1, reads NSKVIQTPRYLVKGQGQKAKMRCIPEKGHPVVFWYQQNKNNEFKFLINFQNQEVLQQIDMTEKRFSAECPSNSPCSLEIQSSEAGDSALYLCASSLRVGTEVFFGKGTRLTVV.

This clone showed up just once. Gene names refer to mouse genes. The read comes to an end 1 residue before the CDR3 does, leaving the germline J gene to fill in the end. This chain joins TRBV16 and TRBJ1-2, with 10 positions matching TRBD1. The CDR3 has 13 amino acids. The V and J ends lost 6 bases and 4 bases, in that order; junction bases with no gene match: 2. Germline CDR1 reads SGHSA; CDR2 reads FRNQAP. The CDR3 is CASSRTGGSDYTF. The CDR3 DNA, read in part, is TGTGCAAGCAGTCGGACAGGGGGCTCCGACTACACC.

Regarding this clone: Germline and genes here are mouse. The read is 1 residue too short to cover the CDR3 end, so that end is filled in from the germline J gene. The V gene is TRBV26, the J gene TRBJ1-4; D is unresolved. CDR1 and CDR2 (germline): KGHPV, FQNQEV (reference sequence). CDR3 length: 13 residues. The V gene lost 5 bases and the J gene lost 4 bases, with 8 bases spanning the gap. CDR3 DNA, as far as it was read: TGTGCCAGCAGTGTCGGGATCAACGAAAGATTATTT. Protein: CASSVGINERLF. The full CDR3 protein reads CASSVGINERLFF.

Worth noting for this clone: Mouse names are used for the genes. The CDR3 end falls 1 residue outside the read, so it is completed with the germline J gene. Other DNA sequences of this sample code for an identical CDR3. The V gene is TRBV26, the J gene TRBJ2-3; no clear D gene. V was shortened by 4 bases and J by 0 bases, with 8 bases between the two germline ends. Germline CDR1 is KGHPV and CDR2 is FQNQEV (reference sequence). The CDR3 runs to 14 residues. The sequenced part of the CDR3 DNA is TGTGCCAGCAGTCGCACATCTAGTGCAGAAACGCTGTAT. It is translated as CASSRTSSAETLY. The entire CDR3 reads CASSRTSSAETLYF.

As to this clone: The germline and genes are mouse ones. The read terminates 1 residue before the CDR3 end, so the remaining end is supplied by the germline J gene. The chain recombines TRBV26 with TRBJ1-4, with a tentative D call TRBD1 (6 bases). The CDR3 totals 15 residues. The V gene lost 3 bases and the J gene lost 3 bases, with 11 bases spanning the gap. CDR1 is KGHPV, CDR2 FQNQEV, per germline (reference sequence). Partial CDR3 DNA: TGTGCCAGCAGTCTCGGGGGGCGCACCAACGAAAGATTATTT. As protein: CASSLGGRTNERLF. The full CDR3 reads CASSLGGRTNERLFF. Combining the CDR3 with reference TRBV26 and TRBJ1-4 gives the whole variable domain NSKVIQTPRYLVKGQGQKAKMRCIPEKGHPVVFWYQQNKNNEFKFLINFQNQEVLQQIDMTEKRFSAECPSNSPCSLEIQSSEAGDSALYLCASSLGGRTNERLFFGHGTKLSVL.

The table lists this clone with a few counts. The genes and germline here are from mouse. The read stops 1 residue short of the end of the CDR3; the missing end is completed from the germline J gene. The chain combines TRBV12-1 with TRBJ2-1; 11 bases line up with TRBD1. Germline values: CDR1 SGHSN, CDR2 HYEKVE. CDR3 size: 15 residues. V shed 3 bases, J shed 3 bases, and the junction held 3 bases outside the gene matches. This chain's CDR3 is CASSSGTGGYAEQFF. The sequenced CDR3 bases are TGTGCCAGCTCTTCCGGGACAGGGGGCTATGCTGAGCAGTTC. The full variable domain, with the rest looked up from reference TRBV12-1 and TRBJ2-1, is DSGVVQSPRHIIKEKGGRSVLTCIPISGHSNVVWYQQTLGKELKFLIQHYEKVERDKGFLPSRFSVQQFDDYHSEMNMSALELEDSAMYFCASSSGTGGYAEQFFGPGTRLTVL.

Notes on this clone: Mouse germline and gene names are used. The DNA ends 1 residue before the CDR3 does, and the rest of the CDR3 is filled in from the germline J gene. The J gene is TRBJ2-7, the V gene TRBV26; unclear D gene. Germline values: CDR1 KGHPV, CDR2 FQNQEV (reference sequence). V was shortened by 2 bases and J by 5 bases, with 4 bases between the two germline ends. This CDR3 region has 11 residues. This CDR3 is CASSLGDEQYF. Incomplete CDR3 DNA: TGTGCCAGCAGTCTGGGGGATGAACAGTAC.

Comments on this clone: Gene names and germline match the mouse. This chain's CDR3 is CASGVGTGQDTQYF. Partial CDR3 DNA: TGTGCCAGCGGTGTCGGGACAGGCCAAGACACCCAGTAC. The chain links TRBV13-2 to TRBJ2-5; the match to TRBD1 covers 8 bases. The CDR3 goes on 1 residue after the read ends, and that part is filled in from the germline J gene. This CDR3 has 14 residues. Germline V gene lookup returns CDR1 NNHNN and CDR2 SYGAGS (reference sequence). V gave up 3 bases and J gave up 2 bases; unmatched junction bases: 2.

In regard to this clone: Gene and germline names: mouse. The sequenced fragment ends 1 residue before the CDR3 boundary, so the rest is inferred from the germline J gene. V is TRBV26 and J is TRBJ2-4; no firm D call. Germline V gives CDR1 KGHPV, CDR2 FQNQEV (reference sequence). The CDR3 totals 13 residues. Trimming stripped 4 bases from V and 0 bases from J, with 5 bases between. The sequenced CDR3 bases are TGTGCCAGCAGTCCGGGGAGTCAAAACACCTTGTAC. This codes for CASSPGSQNTLY. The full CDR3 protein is CASSPGSQNTLYF.

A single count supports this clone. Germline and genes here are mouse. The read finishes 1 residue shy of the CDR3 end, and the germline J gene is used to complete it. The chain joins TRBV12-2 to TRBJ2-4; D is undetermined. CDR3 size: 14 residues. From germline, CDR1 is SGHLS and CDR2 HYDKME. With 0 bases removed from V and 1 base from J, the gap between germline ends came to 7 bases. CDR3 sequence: CASSLDGRQNTLYF. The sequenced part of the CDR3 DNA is TGTGCCAGCTCTCTCGACGGGCGTCAAAACACCTTGTAC.

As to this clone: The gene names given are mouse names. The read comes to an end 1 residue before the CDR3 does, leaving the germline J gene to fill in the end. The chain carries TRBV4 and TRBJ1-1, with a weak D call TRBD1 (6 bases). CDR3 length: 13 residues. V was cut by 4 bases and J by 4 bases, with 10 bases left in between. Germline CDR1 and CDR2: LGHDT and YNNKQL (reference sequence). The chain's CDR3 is CASSLQGGTEVFF. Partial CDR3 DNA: TGTGCCAGCAGCTTACAGGGAGGCACAGAAGTCTTC.

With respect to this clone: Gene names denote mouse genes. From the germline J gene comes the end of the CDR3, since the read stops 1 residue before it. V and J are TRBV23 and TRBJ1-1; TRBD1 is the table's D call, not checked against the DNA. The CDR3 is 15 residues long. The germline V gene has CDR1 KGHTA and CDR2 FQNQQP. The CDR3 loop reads CSSSQSQGANTEVFF. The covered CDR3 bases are TGCTCCAGCAGTCAATCACAGGGGGCGAACACAGAAGTCTTC.

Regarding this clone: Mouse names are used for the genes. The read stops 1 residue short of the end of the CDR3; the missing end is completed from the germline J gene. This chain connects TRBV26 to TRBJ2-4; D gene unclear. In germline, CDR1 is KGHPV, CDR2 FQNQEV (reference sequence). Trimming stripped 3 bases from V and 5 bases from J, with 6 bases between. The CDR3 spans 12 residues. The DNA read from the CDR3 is TGTGCCAGCAGTCTTACGGGAAACACCTTGTAC. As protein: CASSLTGNTLY. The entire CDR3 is CASSLTGNTLYF.